The 5 T cell receptor beta chains reported below all come from one sample, sequenced in a study of T cell repertoires in cytomegalovirus infection. The antigens for these receptors are not known. MiXCR, run by TCRdb on the reads, gives a single entry per CDR3 protein. The sample lists roughly 170,000 distinct CDR3 sequences; roughly 21% were seen once. Source: CD8+ T cells from cultured PBMCs, taken from culture after CMV antigen stimulation. The receptors originated from a human donor in good health (CMV status not recorded). Some clones in this sample may be carry-over from other donors' samples.

The V call is TRBV7-6, the J call TRBJ2-2, with 9 bases lining up with TRBD2. The CDR3 runs to 16 residues. CDR1 and CDR2 from the germline V gene are SGHVS and FNYEAQ. Trimming took 2 bases from V and 0 from J; bases not matched to a gene: 1. The CDR3 bases are TGTGCCAGCAGCTTAATAGCGGGGGCGAACACCGGGGAGCTGTTTTTT. Translating gives CASSLIAGANTGELFF.

The chain combines TRBV6-2 or TRBV6-3 with TRBJ1-6, with unresolved D. Trimming took 5 bases from V and 4 from J, leaving 12 bases between them. CDR1 is MNHEY and CDR2 is SVGEGT in the germline V gene. The CDR3 totals 15 residues. CDR3 residues: CASSTDPLYNSPLHF. The DNA for the CDR3 is TGTGCCAGCAGTACGGACCCGCTGTATAATTCACCCCTCCACTTT.

The rearrangement uses TRBV7-2 and TRBJ2-7; D tentatively fits TRBD1 or TRBD2 (6 bases each). Trimming removed 3 bases at V and 6 bases at J, with 15 bases between. Germline V CDR1 and CDR2: SGHTA, FQGNSA. The CDR3 loop spans 14 amino acids. CDR3 sequence (DNA): TGTGCCAGCAGCTTTGGGGGCGGGGCAGGCGAGCAGTACTTC. Its translation: CASSFGGGAGEQYF.

This clonotype was counted between two and nine times. V usage is TRBV12-3 or TRBV12-4 and J usage is TRBJ1-5, with a tentative D call TRBD1 (6 bases). This CDR3 comprises 16 residues. V lost 8 bases and J lost 6, with 23 bases in between. CDR3 in amino acids: CASLNGEGGASQPQHF. CDR3 nucleotide sequence: TGTGCCAGCCTCAATGGGGAGGGGGGCGCGAGTCAGCCCCAGCATTTT.

The V call is TRBV7-6, the J call TRBJ2-1; the D is unclear. The CDR3 has 13 amino acids. V lost 6 bases and J lost 4, with 10 bases in between. Germline lookup yields CDR1 SGHVS and CDR2 FNYEAQ. In DNA, the CDR3 is TGTGCCAGCAGAAAGGACGGATACAATGAGCAGTTCTTC. This translates into CASRKDGYNEQFF.